The next 21 T cell receptor beta chains were all read from a single sample in a study of naive and memory T cell subsets. Whole blood, about 2.5 ml, came from adult healthy volunteers. Reverse transcription of blood and skin TCR RNA was primed at alpha and beta constant regions. MiXCR, run by TCRdb on the 5' RACE reads, gives a single entry per CDR3 protein. Of about 26,000 distinct CDR3 sequences in the sample, approximately 20% were seen once. These receptors were collected from a female donor in good health.

This chain connects TRBV7-2 to TRBJ1-1, with D unclear. CDR3 length: 15 residues. The V and J ends lost 1 base and 4 bases respectively, with 13 bases between them. Germline lookup yields CDR1 SGHTA and CDR2 FQGNSA. The CDR3 DNA sequence: TGTGCCAGCAGCTTAGAGTCTGGTCGTCTCACTGAAGCTTTCTTT. This encodes CASSLESGRLTEAFF.

This clonotype is medium-sized in the sample. The chain carries TRBV12-3 or TRBV12-4 and TRBJ1-2; 11 bases fit TRBD1. The CDR3 is made up of 16 amino acids. V trimming: 1 base; J trimming: 5 bases; junction bases outside the gene matches: 6. The CDR3 protein is CASSLGTGGAGYGYTF. In DNA, the CDR3 is TGTGCCAGCAGTTTAGGGACAGGGGGCGCTGGGTATGGCTACACCTTC.

The V call is TRBV29-1, the J call TRBJ2-5, with a weak D call TRBD2 (5 bases). Germline CDR1 and CDR2: SQVTM and ANQGSEA. This CDR3 is built from 14 residues. V lost 4 bases to trimming and J lost 0 bases, with 12 bases between them. The CDR3 DNA reads TGCAGCGTTGTCACGGGGTCCCACCAAGAGACCCAGTACTTC. It specifies CSVVTGSHQETQYF.

In this sample, this clonotype turned up many times. The rearrangement links TRBV12-3 or TRBV12-4 to TRBJ2-7; possibly TRBD1 or TRBD2 for D (5 bases each). V was cut by 5 bases and J by 2 bases, with 10 bases left in between. CDR3 size: 13 residues. CDR3 residues: CASSRDATYEQYF. CDR3 coding DNA: TGTGCCAGCAGTCGGGACGCCACCTACGAGCAGTACTTC.

This clonotype is categorized as medium-sized. The chain is built from TRBV7-7 and TRBJ2-3, with 7 bases lining up with TRBD2. The V gene end was trimmed by 3 bases and the J gene end by 6 bases; junction bases not matched to a gene: 6. This CDR3 contains 14 residues. CDR1 is SSHAT and CDR2 is FNYEAQ in the germline V gene (reference sequence). The CDR3 DNA is TGTGCCAGCAGCTTTTCAAGCGGGGACGATACGCAGTATTTT. Residues: CASSFSSGDDTQYF. Supplemented by reference TRBV7-7 and TRBJ2-3, the full variable domain reads GAGVSQSPRYKVTKRGQDVTLRCDPISSHATLYWYQQALGQGPEFLTYFNYEAQPDKSGLPSDRFSAERPEGSISTLTIQRTEQRDSAMYRCASSFSSGDDTQYFGPGTRLTVL.

This rearrangement joins TRBV29-1 to TRBJ2-3, with D perhaps TRBD2 (6 bases). CDR3 length: 13 residues. Trimming took off 3 bases at V and 5 bases at J, with 12 bases between the two ends. CDR1 is SQVTM and CDR2 is ANQGSEA in the germline V gene. Here the CDR3 reads CSVDRGRRDTQYF. CDR3 sequence (DNA): TGCAGCGTTGATCGGGGGAGGAGAGATACGCAGTATTTT.

This clonotype was observed a handful of times. The chain couples TRBV6-6 to TRBJ2-5; 7 bases agree with TRBD1. This CDR3 comprises 11 residues. Germline assignment: CDR1 MNHNY and CDR2 SVGAGI (reference sequence). V gave up 6 bases and J gave up 13 bases; unmatched junction bases: 8. CDR3 protein: CASSPDRVAYF. DNA for the CDR3: TGTGCCAGCAGCCCCGACAGGGTCGCGTACTTC.

This sequence joins TRBV6-5 and TRBJ1-1, with TRBD1 identical over 7 bases. The CDR3 has 13 amino acids. Trimming took 4 bases from V and 7 from J; bases not matched to a gene: 6. Germline V gene data show CDR1 as MNHEY and CDR2 as SVGAGI. CDR3 amino acids: CASSSAGTVEAFF. The CDR3 coding sequence is TGTGCCAGCAGTTCAGCCGGGACAGTTGAAGCTTTCTTT.

In its sample, this clonotype was seen many times. The chain combines TRBV20-1 with TRBJ2-7; D gene uncertain. Trimming stripped 4 bases from V and 5 bases from J, with 9 bases between. Per germline, CDR1 DFQATT and CDR2 SNEGSKA (reference sequence). This CDR3 is 11 amino acids long. The CDR3 is CSAKLVHEQYF. CDR3 bases: TGCAGTGCTAAGCTAGTTCACGAGCAGTACTTC.

This clonotype was seen many times. The gene calls are TRBV10-2 and TRBJ1-1; no definite D call. V lost 0 bases and J lost 1, with 3 bases in between. This CDR3 has 13 residues. Per germline, CDR1 WSHSY and CDR2 SAAADI. CDR3 protein: CASSESTNTEAFF. DNA of the CDR3: TGCGCCAGCAGTGAGTCAACGAACACTGAAGCTTTCTTT.

In this sample, this clonotype is medium-sized. This chain connects TRBV12-3 or TRBV12-4 to TRBJ1-2; perhaps TRBD1 as D (6 bases). This CDR3 is built from 13 residues. The V end lost 2 bases, the J end lost 7 bases, and 11 bases lay between the germline ends. CDR3 protein: CASSLNREGGYTF. In DNA, the CDR3 is TGTGCCAGCAGTTTAAACAGGGAGGGTGGCTACACCTTC.

By sample share, this clonotype is large. The rearrangement joins TRBV20-1 to TRBJ2-4; D not resolved. Germline CDR1 DFQATT, CDR2 SNEGSKA (reference sequence). The length of the CDR3 is 13 residues. V shed 3 bases and J shed 0 bases, with 6 bases lying between them. CDR3 sequence: CSASQTAKNIQYF. The CDR3, as DNA: TGCAGTGCTAGCCAGACAGCCAAAAACATTCAGTACTTC.

This clonotype came up many times. The chain is built from TRBV7-3 and TRBJ2-5, with D perhaps TRBD2 (5 bases). Per the germline V gene, CDR1 is SGHTA and CDR2 is FQGTGA. V dropped 1 base and J dropped 3 bases, with 6 bases sitting between them. This CDR3 comprises 13 residues. CDR3 in amino acids: CASSLSSEETQYF. DNA of the CDR3: TGTGCCAGCAGCTTAAGTAGCGAAGAGACCCAGTACTTC.

V is TRBV7-9 and J is TRBJ2-7; TRBD2 is a possible D gene (6 bases). The V end lost 5 bases, the J end lost 5 bases, and 13 bases lay between the germline ends. Per the germline V gene, CDR1 is SEHNR and CDR2 is FQNEAQ (reference sequence). This CDR3 comprises 13 residues. The CDR3 DNA follows: TGTGCCAGCAGCCCCGGGGGATTCCACGAGCAGTACTTC. Translated, it gives CASSPGGFHEQYF.

The chain has TRBV20-1 and TRBJ2-1, with unresolved D. CDR1 DFQATT and CDR2 SNEGSKA come from the germline V gene (reference sequence). Between the trimmed V and J ends, which lost 5 bases and 0 bases, there was a span of 26 bases. CDR3 length: 19 residues. The CDR3 loop is CSAPDLTRPSSYSYNEQFF. CDR3 sequence (DNA): TGCAGTGCTCCCGACTTAACGCGCCCCAGTTCATACTCCTACAATGAGCAGTTCTTC.

The rearrangement uses TRBV10-3 and TRBJ2-1; D perhaps matches TRBD2 (5 bases). Germline V gives CDR1 ENHRY, CDR2 SYGVKD. V lost 2 bases to trimming and J lost 0 bases, with 8 bases between them. This CDR3 contains 15 residues. In nucleotides, the CDR3 is TGTGCCATCAGTGAGAGGGAGAGCTCCTACAATGAGCAGTTCTTC. Translated: CAISERESSYNEQFF.

This clonotype counts as medium-sized. This sequence joins TRBV10-2 and TRBJ1-2, with unresolved D. The CDR3 spans 13 residues. Germline CDR1 and CDR2: WSHSY and SAAADI. Trimming cost V 8 bases and J 0 bases, with 10 bases left between them. The CDR3 loop is CASRYSANYGYTF. In DNA, the CDR3 is TGCGCCAGCCGTTACAGCGCTAACTATGGCTACACCTTC.

The V call is TRBV29-1, the J call TRBJ1-2; 12 bases are shared with TRBD1. Germline values: CDR1 SQVTM, CDR2 ANQGSEA. V lost 7 bases and J lost 7; bases outside the gene matches: 10. This CDR3 comprises 14 residues. CDR3: CSATLGQGAGGYTF. The CDR3 DNA sequence: TGCAGCGCTACTTTGGGACAGGGGGCCGGTGGCTACACCTTC.

This clonotype was detected a few times. The gene calls are TRBV2 and TRBJ2-1; a possible D gene is TRBD1 (6 bases). CDR1 and CDR2 from the germline V gene are SNHLY and FYNNEI. There are 16 residues in the CDR3. The V and J ends lost 4 bases and 3 bases respectively, with 16 bases between them. The CDR3 here is CASSGGPSYYYNEQFF. The CDR3 nucleotides read TGTGCCAGCAGTGGGGGGCCCTCTTACTACTACAATGAGCAGTTCTTC.

This clonotype is medium-sized. This chain joins TRBV11-2 and TRBJ2-3; D unresolved. Per the germline V gene, CDR1 is SGHAT and CDR2 is FQNNGV. V lost 2 bases and J 5 bases, leaving 5 bases between the germline ends. The CDR3 covers 12 residues. The CDR3 here is CASSLLLDTQYF. The CDR3 region has the DNA TGTGCCAGCAGCTTACTTTTAGATACGCAGTATTTT.

This clonotype was picked up a small number of times. The rearrangement links TRBV5-4 to TRBJ2-3; 10 nucleotides match TRBD1. This CDR3 has 17 amino acids. Trimming cost V 3 bases and J 10 bases; bases outside gene matches: 17. The germline CDR1 and CDR2 sequences are SGHNT and YYREEE (reference sequence). The CDR3, as DNA: TGTGCCAGCAGCTGGGGACCGGGACAGGGGATTCCCCAGTCGCAGTATTTT. Residues: CASSWGPGQGIPQSQYF.